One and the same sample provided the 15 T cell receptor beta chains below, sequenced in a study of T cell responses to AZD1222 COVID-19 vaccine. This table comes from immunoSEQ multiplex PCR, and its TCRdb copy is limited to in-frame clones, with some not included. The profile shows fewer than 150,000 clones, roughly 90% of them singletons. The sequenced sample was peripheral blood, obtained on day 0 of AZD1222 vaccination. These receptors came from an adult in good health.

DNA of the CDR3: TGTGCCAGCAGCGTAGCGGTGGGGGGCTCCTATGGCTACACCTTC. Protein: CASSVAVGGSYGYTF. The rearrangement links TRBV9 to TRBJ1-2, with a possible D match to TRBD1 (6 bases). This CDR3 has 15 residues. The germline V and J ends were trimmed by 0 bases and 4 bases, with 13 bases remaining between them. Germline CDR1 is SGDLS and CDR2 is YYNGEE.

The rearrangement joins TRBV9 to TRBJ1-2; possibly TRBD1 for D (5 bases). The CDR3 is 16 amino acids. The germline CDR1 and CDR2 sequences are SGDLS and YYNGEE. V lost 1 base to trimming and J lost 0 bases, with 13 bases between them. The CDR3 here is CASSVTPQETNYGYTF. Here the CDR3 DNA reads TGTGCCAGCAGCGTAACACCACAGGAAACTAACTATGGCTACACCTTC.

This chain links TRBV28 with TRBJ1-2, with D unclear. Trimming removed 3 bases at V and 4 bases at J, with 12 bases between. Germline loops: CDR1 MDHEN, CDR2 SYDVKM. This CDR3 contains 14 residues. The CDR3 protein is CASSLDQRSYGYTF. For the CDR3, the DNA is TGTGCCAGCAGTTTGGATCAGCGCAGCTATGGCTACACCTTC.

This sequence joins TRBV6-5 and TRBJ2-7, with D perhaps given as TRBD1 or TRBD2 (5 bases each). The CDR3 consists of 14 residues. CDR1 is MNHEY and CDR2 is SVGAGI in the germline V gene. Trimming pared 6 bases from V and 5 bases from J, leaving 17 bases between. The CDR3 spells CASRPRGSGDEQYF. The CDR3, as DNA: TGTGCCAGCAGGCCCCGGGGCTCGGGTGACGAGCAGTACTTC.

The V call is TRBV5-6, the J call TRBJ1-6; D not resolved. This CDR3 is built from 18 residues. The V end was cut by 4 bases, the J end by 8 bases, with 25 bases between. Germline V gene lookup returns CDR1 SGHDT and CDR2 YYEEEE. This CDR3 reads CASSPRVVAGSWDSPLHF. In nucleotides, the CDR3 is TGTGCCAGCAGCCCGAGGGTTGTCGCGGGGAGTTGGGATTCACCCCTCCACTTT.

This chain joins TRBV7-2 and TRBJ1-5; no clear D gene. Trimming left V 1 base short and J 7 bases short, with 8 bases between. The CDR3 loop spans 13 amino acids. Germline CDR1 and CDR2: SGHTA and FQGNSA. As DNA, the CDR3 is TGTGCCAGCAGCTTAGGTTCTGCCCAGCCCCAGCATTTT. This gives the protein CASSLGSAQPQHF.

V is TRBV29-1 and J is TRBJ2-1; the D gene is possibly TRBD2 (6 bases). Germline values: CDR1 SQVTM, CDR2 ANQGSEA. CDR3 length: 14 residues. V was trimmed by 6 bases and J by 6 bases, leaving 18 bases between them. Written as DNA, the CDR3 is TGCAGCGTCATCCTTAGCGGAACAAGCAATGAGCAGTTCTTC. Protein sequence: CSVILSGTSNEQFF.

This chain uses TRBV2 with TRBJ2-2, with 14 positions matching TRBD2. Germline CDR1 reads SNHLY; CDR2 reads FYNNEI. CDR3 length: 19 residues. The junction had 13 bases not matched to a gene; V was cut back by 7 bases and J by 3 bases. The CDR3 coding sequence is TGTGCCAGCACCCTCCGCCCGGGACTAGCGGGAGAGTACACCGGGGAGCTGTTTTTT. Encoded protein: CASTLRPGLAGEYTGELFF.

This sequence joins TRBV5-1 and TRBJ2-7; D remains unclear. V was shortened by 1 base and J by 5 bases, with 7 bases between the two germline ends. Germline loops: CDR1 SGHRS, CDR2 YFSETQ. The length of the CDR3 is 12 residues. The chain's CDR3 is CASSLFQDEQYF. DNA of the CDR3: TGCGCCAGCAGCTTGTTTCAGGACGAGCAGTACTTC.

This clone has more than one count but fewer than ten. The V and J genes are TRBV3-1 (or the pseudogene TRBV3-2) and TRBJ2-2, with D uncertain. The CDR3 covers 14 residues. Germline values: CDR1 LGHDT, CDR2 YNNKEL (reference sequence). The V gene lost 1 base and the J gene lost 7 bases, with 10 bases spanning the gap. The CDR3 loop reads CASSQGDWSGELFF. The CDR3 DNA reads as TGTGCCAGCAGCCAAGGTGACTGGAGCGGGGAGCTGTTTTTT.

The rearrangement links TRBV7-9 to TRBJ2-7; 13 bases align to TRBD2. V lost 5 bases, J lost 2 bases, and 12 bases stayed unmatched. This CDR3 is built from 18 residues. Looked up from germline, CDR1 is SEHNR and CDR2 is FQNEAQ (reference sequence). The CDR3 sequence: CASSRWTSGGKRAYEQYF. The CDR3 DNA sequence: TGTGCCAGCAGCCGATGGACTAGCGGGGGCAAAAGGGCCTACGAGCAGTACTTC.

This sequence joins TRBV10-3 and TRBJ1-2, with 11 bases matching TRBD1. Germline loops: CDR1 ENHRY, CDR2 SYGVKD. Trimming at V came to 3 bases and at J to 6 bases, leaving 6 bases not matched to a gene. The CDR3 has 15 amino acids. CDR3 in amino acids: CAISDPRGQGDGYTF. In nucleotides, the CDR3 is TGTGCCATCAGTGACCCCCGGGGACAGGGGGATGGCTACACCTTC.

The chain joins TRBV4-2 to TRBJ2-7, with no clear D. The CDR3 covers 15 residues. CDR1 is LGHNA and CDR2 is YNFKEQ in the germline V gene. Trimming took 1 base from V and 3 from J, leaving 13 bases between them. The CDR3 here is CASSQGKRSGYEQYF. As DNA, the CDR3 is TGTGCCAGCAGCCAAGGAAAAAGGTCCGGCTACGAGCAGTACTTC.

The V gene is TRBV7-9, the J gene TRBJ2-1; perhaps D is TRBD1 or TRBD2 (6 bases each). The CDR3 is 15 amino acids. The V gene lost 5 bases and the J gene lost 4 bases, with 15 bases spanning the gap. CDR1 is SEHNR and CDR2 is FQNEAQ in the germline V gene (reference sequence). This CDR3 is CASSKGGSLYNEQFF. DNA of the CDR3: TGTGCCAGCAGCAAAGGGGGGAGTCTGTACAATGAGCAGTTCTTC.

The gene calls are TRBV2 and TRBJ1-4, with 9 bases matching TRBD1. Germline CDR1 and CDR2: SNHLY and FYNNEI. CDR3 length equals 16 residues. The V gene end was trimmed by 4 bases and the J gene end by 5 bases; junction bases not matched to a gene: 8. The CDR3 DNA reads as TGTGCCAGCAGTGCCTTCTGGGGACAGGGCAATGAAAAACTGTTTTTT. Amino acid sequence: CASSAFWGQGNEKLFF. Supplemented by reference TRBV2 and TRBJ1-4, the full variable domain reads EPEVTQTPSHQVTQMGQEVILRCVPISNHLYFYWYRQILGQKVEFLVSFYNNEISEKSEIFDDQFSVERPDGSNFTLKIRSTKLEDSAMYFCASSAFWGQGNEKLFFGSGTQLSVL.